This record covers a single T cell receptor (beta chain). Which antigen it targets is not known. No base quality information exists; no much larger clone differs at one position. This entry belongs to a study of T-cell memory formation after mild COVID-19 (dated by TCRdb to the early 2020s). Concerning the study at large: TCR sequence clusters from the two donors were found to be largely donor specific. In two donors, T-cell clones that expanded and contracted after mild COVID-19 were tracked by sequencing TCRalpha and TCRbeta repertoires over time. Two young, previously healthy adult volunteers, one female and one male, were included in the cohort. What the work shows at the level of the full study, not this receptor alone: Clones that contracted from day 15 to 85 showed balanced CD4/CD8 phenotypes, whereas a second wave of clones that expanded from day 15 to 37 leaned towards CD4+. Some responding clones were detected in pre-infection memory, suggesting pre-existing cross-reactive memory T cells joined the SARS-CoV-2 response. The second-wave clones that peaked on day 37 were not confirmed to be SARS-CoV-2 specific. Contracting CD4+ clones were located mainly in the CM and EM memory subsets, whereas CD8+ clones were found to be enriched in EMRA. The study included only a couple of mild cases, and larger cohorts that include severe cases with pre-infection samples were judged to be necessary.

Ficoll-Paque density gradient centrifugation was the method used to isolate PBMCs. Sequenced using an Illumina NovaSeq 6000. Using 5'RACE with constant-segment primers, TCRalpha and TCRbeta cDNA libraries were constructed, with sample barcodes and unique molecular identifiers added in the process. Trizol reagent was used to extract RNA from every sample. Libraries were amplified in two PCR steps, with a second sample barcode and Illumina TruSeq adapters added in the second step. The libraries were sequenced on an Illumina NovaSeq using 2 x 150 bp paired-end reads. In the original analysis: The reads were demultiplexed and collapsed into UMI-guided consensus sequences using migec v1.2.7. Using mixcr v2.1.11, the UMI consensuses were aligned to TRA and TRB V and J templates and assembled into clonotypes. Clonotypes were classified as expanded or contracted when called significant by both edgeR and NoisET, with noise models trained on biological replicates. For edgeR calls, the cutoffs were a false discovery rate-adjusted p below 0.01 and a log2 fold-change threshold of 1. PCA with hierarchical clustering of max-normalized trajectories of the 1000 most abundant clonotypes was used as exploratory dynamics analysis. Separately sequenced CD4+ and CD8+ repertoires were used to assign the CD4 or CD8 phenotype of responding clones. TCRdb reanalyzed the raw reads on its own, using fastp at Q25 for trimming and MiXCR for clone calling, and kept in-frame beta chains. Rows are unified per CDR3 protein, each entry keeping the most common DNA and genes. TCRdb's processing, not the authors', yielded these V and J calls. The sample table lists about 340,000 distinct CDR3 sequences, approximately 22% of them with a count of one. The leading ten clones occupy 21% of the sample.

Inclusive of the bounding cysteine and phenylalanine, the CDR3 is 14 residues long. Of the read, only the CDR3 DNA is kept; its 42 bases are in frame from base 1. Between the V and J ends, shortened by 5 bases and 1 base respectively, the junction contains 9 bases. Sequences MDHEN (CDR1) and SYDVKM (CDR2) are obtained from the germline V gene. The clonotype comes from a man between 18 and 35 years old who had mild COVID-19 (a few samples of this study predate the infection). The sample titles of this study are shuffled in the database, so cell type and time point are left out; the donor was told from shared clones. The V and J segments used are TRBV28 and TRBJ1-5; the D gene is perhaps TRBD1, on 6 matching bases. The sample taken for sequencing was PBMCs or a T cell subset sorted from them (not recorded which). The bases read TGTGCCAGCAGTGATACAGGGAGCAATCAGCCCCAGCATTTT. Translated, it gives CASSDTGSNQPQHF.